This T cell receptor beta chain was found in a study of T cell repertoires in cytomegalovirus infection. Across the whole study: Peptides in the study included HLA-C-restricted and HLA-B-restricted CMV epitopes.

The sample holds a few counts of this clonotype. Its antigen is currently unknown. TCRdb re-analysed the reads in MiXCR, keeping a single row per CDR3 protein. The data contain some 920,000 distinct CDR3 sequences, roughly 31% of them singletons. Germline V gene data show CDR1 as DFQATT and CDR2 as SNEGSKA (reference sequence). The CDR3 is made up of 15 amino acids. J gave up 7 bases and V 5 bases, and 8 bases lay outside the gene matches. The source of this sequence is a human donor in good health (CMV status not recorded). Some clones in this sample may be carry-over from other donors' samples. The genes are TRBV20-1 and TRBJ2-1; 13 bases align to TRBD2. This material consisted of cultured CD8+ T cells from PBMCs, taken from culture after CMV antigen stimulation. CDR3 sequence reads: CSAPLTSGGRNEQFF. In nucleotides, the CDR3 is TGCAGTGCTCCCTTGACTAGCGGGGGGAGAAATGAGCAGTTCTTC.